This T cell receptor beta chain was recovered during a study of siplizumab effects on memory and regulatory T cells. Per individual sample, 80,000 to 100,000 TCR templates were assayed. Sequencing was performed with immunoSEQ multiplex PCR; in TCRdb, only in-frame clones are kept and a portion is missing. The sample carries roughly 62,000 clones, roughly 93% recorded once. This clone showed up just once. Its target is not known. Findings and limits, study-wide: In controls, 25% to 30% of mappable alloreactive CD4+ clones were Treg-derived on average, versus about 64% with siplizumab. Naive T cells appeared more diverse than memory cells and seemed to be major alloresponse contributors.

This TCR was sampled from a human donor in good health. Material for sequencing was CD8+ T cells sorted from blood.

CDR3 region: CASSFLLTVLNEKLFF. CDR3 nucleotides: TGTGCCAGCAGCTTCTTATTAACAGTCTTAAATGAAAAACTGTTTTTT. The chain links TRBV2 to TRBJ1-4; the D is unclear. The V end lost 6 bases, the J end lost 5 bases, and 19 bases lay between the germline ends. The CDR3 covers 16 residues. Germline V gene data show CDR1 as SNHLY and CDR2 as FYNNEI.